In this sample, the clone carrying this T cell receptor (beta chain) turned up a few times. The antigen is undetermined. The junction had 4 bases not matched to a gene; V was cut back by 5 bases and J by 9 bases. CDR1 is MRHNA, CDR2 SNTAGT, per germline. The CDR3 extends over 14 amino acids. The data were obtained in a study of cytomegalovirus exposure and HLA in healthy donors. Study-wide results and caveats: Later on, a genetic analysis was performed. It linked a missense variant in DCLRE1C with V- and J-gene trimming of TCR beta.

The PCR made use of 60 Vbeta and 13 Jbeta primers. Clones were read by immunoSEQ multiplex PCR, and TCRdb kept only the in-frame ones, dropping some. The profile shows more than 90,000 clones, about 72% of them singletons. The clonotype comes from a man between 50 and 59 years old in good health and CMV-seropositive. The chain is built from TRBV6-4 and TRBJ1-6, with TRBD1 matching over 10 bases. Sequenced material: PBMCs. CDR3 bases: TGTGCCAGCAGTCCCGGGACAGGGGCTTCACCCCTCCACTTT. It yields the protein CASSPGTGASPLHF.